This is a list of T cell receptor beta chains from one sample in a study of a mutant IDH1 vaccine in newly diagnosed glioma. Antigen specificity for these receptors is unknown. This table comes from immunoSEQ multiplex PCR, and its TCRdb copy is limited to in-frame clones, with some not included. The sample consists of 70,000 to 90,000 clones, roughly 85% of them appearing once. This specimen consisted of PBMCs, obtained from a glioma patient whose treatment included an IDH1 peptide vaccine. Receptors were obtained from a young man with glioma. Some clones in this sample may be carry-over from other donors' samples. Both conserved end residues are trimmed from each CDR3. Fields, in order: V gene, D gene, CDR3 protein. The D gene is left open where the match is weak.

TRBV13 NA ASSITTDTQY
TRBV9 NA ASSVLAHSTDTQY
TRBV19 NA ASSIVHSPSNEKLF
TRBV6-1 NA ASSGVVNTEAF
TRBV7-2 NA ASSFLATNEKLF
TRBV6-4 NA ASSEGQGNSPLH
TRBV28 TRBD1 ASSPQDRVNQPQH
TRBV6-4 TRBD1 ASSDTDRGGDTQY
TRBV14 NA ASSQDPAAPQH
TRBV10-3 NA ATFTYGYT
TRBV4-3 NA DSSQEGRAEKLF